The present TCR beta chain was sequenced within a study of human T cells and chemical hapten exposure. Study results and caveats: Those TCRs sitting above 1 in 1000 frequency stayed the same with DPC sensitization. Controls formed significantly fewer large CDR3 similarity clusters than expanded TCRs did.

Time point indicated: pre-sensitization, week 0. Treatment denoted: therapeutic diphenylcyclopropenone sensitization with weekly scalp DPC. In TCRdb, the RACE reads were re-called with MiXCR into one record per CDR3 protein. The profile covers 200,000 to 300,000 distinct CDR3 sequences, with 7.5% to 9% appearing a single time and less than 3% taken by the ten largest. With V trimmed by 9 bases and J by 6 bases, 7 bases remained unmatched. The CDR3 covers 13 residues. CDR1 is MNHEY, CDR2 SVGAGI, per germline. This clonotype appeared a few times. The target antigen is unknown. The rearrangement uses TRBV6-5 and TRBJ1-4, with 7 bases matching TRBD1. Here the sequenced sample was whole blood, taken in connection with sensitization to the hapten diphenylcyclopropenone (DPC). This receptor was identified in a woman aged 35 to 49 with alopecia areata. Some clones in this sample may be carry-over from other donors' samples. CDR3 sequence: CASRDSSYEKLFF. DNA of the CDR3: TGTGCCAGTCGGGACAGTTCTTATGAAAAACTGTTTTTT.